This entry concerns a single T cell receptor (beta chain). These data originate in a study of blood T cell repertoires in COVID-19. Study as a whole: Collection of acute and convalescent COVID-19 samples took place in the United States, Italy and Spain. Sources were T cells, B-cell-depleted T cells, or PBMCs; the material itself was cDNA or gDNA.

After removal of 7 bases from V and 5 bases from J, the junction contained 5 bases not matched to a gene. Germline values: CDR1 KGHDR, CDR2 SFDVKD. This CDR3 comprises 13 residues. Per the authors' pipeline: Estimates of nucleated cell counts were drawn from the amplification of reference gene primers. Assay: immunoSEQ multiplex PCR; the TCRdb copy retains only in-frame clones and omits some. That table furnishes V, J and clone size, whereas the DNA furnished D and trimming. There are under 300,000 clones in the sample; 80% to 90% occur only once, and approximately 1.9% lies in the top ten. Enrolled through a virtual design, the participants were between roughly 18 and 100 years of age and came from 24 US areas.

The sample was PBMCs or T cells enriched from blood (not recorded which). The chain uses TRBV24-1 and TRBJ2-3, with 7 nucleotides matching TRBD2. The source is a woman between 50 and 59 years old who had recovered from COVID-19. The CDR3: CATRGGRGDTQYF. The CDR3 coding sequence is TGTGCCACCAGGGGAGGGAGGGGAGATACGCAGTATTTT.